The clone carrying this T cell receptor beta chain has a single count. The antigen is unknown. Trimming removed 6 bases from V and 1 base from J, with 10 bases in between. Germline-derived CDR1 and CDR2 are ENHRY and SYGVKD. This CDR3 comprises 14 residues. Researchers attached unique molecular identifiers to individual cDNA molecules. TCRdb re-analysed the 5' RACE reads in MiXCR, keeping a single row per CDR3 protein. The table has 76,000 or so distinct CDR3 sequences, around 10% seen once. This sample was taken from a study of early T cells in non-severe SARS-CoV-2 infection. Study at large: Unsorted whole blood bulk RNA was sequenced, with unpaired chains.

Study results and limitations: A preference for anti-spike CD8 responses marked VDJdb matching, which missed private and CD4 specificities.

This receptor was taken from an adult who was a healthcare worker with PCR-confirmed SARS-CoV-2 infection or an uninfected control (not recorded which). The chain has TRBV10-3 and TRBJ2-4; D not resolved. The sample taken for sequencing was whole blood. The CDR3 loop is CAIRAMGAKNIQYF. CDR3 DNA sequence: TGTGCCATCAGAGCAATGGGTGCCAAAAACATTCAGTACTTC.